The clone carrying this T cell receptor beta chain was observed a single time. The record originates from a study of cytomegalovirus exposure and HLA in healthy donors. Data came from immunoSEQ multiplex PCR; TCRdb stores just in-frame clones and leaves some out. The sample carries some 44,000 clones, roughly nine tenths recorded once. Sequencing was performed on PBMCs. The receptor was isolated from a man younger than 35 in good health and CMV-seronegative.

CDR3 bases: TGTGCCAGCAGCTTAGGCGGCTTGGAAAAACTGTTTTTT. It specifies CASSLGGLEKLFF. The chain joins TRBV7-2 to TRBJ1-4; D is unclear. Germline lookup yields CDR1 SGHTA and CDR2 FQGNSA. This CDR3 has 13 amino acids. Trimming took off 1 base at V and 8 bases at J, with 8 bases between the two ends.